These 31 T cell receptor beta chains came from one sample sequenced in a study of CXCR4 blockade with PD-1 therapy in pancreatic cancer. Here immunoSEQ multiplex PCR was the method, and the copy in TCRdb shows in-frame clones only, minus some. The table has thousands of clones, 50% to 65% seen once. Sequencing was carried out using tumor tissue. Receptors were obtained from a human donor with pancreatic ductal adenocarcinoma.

The CDR3 bases are TGTGCCAGTAGCCAAAACTCCAATGAGCAGTTCTTC. Translation: CASSQNSNEQFF. The chain is built from TRBV19 and TRBJ2-1; D remains unclear. Trimming stripped 6 bases from V and 6 bases from J, with 9 bases between. Germline lookup yields CDR1 LNHDA and CDR2 SQIVND (reference sequence). The CDR3 loop spans 12 amino acids.

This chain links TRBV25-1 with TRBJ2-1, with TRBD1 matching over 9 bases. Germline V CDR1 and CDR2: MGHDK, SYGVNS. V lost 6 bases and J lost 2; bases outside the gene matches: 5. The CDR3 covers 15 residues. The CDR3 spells CASRAGTGPYNEQFF. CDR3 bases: TGTGCCAGCAGAGCCGGGACAGGGCCCTACAATGAGCAGTTCTTC.

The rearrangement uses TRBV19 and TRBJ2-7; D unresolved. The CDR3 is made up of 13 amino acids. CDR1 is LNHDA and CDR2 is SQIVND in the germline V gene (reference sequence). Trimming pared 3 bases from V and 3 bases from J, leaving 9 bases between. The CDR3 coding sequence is TGTGCCAGTAGTATCCACACCGACTACGAGCAGTACTTC. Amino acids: CASSIHTDYEQYF.

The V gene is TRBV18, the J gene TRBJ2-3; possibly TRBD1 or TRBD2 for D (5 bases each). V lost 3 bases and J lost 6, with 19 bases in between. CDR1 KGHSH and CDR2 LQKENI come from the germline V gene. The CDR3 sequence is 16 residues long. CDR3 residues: CASSPGTELPGDTQYF. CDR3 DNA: TGTGCCAGCTCACCCGGGACGGAGTTACCAGGGGATACGCAGTATTTT. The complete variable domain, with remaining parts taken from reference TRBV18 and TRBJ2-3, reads NAGVMQNPRHLVRRRGQEARLRCSPMKGHSHVYWYRQLPEEGLKFMVYLQKENIIDESGMPKERFSAEFPKEGPSILRIQQVVRGDSAAYFCASSPGTELPGDTQYFGPGTRLTVL.

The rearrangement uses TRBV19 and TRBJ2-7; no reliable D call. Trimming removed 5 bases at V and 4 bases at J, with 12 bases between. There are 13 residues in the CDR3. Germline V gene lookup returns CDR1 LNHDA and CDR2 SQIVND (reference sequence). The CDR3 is CASSLRVSYEQYF. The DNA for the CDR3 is TGTGCCAGTAGTCTAAGGGTCTCTTACGAGCAGTACTTC.

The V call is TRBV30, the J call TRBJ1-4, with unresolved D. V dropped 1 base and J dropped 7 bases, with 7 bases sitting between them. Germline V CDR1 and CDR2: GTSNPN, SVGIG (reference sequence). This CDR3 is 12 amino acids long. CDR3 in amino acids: CAWSATGEKLFF. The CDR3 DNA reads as TGTGCCTGGAGTGCGACTGGTGAAAAACTGTTTTTT.

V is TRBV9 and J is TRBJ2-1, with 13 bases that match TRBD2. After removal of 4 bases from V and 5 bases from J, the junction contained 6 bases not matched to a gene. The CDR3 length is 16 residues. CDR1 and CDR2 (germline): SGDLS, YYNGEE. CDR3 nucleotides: TGTGCCAGCAGCATAGGGGGGACTAGCGGGGACAATGAGCAGTTCTTC. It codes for CASSIGGTSGDNEQFF.

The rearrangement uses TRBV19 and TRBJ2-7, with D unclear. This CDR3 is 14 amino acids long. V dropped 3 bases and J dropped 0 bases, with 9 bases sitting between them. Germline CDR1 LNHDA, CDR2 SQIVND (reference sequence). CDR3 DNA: TGTGCCAGTAGTATTAGTTGGAACTCCTACGAGCAGTACTTC. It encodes CASSISWNSYEQYF. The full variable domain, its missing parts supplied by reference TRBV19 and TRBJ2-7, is DGGITQSPKYLFRKEGQNVTLSCEQNLNHDAMYWYRQDPGQGLRLIYYSQIVNDFQKGDIAEGYSVSREKKESFPLTVTSAQKNPTAFYLCASSISWNSYEQYFGPGTRLTVT.

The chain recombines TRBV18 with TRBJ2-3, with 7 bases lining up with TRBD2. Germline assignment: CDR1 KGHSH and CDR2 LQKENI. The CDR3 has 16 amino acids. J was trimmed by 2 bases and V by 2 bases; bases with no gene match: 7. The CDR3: CASSPVPSGDTDTQYF. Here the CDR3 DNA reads TGTGCCAGCTCACCAGTCCCTAGCGGCGACACAGATACGCAGTATTTT.

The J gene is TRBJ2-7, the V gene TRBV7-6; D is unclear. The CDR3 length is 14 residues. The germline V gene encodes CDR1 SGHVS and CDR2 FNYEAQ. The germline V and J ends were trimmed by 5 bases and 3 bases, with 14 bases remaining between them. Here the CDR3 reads CASSSTVIFYEQYF. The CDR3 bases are TGTGCCAGCAGCAGCACTGTGATCTTCTACGAGCAGTACTTC.

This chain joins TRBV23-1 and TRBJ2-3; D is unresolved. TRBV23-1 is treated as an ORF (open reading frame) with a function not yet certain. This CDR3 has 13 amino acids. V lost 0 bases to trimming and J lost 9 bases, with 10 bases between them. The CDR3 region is CASSQSRQDTQYF. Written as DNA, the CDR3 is TGCGCCAGCAGTCAATCTCGGCAGGACACGCAGTATTTT.

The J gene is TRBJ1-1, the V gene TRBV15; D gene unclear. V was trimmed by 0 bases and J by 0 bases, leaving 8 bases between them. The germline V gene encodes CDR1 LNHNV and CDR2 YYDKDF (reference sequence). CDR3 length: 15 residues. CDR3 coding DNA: TGTGCCACCAGCAGAGAAAGTTCCTTGAACACTGAAGCTTTCTTT. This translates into CATSRESSLNTEAFF.

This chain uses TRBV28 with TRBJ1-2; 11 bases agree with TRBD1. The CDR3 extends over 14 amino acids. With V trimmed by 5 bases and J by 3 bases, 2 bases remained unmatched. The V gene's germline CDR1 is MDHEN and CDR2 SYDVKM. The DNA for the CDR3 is TGTGCCAGCAGTGGGACAGGGGGTGACTATGGCTACACCTTC. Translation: CASSGTGGDYGYTF.

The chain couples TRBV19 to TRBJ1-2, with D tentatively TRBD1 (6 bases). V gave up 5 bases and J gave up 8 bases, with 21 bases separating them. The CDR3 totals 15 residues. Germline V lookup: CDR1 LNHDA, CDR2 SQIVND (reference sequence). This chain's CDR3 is CASSPTGLSSWGYTF. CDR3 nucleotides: TGTGCCAGTAGTCCGACAGGACTATCATCGTGGGGCTACACCTTC.

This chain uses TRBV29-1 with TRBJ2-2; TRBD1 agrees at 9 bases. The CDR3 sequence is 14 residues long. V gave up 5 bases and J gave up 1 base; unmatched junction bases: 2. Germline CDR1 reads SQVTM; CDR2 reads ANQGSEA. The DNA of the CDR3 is TGCAGCGTTCAGGGACAGGGGAACACCGGGGAGCTGTTTTTT. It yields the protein CSVQGQGNTGELFF.

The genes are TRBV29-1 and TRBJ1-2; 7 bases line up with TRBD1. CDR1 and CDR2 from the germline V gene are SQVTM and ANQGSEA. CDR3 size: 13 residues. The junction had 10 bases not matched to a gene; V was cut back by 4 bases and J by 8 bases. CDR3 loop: CSVGGGGLGGYTF. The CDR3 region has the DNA TGCAGCGTTGGGGGAGGGGGCCTTGGAGGCTACACCTTC. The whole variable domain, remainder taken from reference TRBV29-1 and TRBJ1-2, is SAVISQKPSRDICQRGTSLTIQCQVDSQVTMMFWYRQQPGQSLTLIATANQGSEATYESGFVIDKFPISRPNLTFSTLTVSNMSPEDSSIYLCSVGGGGLGGYTFGSGTRLTVV.

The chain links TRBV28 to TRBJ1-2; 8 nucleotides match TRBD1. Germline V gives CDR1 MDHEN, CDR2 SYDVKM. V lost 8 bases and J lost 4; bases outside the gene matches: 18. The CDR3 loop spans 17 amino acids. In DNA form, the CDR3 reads TGTGCCAGCGGAGACCTGGACAGGGAGAAACCTGGCTATGGCTACACCTTC. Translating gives CASGDLDREKPGYGYTF.

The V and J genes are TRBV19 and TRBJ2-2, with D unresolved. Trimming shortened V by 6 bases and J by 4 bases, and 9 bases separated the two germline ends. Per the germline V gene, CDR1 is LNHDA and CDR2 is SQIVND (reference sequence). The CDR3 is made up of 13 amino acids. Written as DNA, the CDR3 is TGTGCCAGTAGCCTGGAAGGCACCGGGGAGCTGTTTTTT. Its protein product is CASSLEGTGELFF. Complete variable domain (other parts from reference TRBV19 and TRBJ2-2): DGGITQSPKYLFRKEGQNVTLSCEQNLNHDAMYWYRQDPGQGLRLIYYSQIVNDFQKGDIAEGYSVSREKKESFPLTVTSAQKNPTAFYLCASSLEGTGELFFGEGSRLTVL.

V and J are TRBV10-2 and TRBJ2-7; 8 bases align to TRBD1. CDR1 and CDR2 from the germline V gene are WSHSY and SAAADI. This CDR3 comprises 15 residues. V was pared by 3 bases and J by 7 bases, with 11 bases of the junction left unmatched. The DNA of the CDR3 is TGCGCCAGCAGTGATGTCCAGGGGGCAACTAGTGAGCAGTACTTC. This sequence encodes CASSDVQGATSEQYF.

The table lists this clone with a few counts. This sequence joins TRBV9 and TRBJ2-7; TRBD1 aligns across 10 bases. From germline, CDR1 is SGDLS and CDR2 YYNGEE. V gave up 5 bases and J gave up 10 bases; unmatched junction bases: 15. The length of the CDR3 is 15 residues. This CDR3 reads CASRPIGTGVVEQYF. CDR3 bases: TGTGCCAGCAGGCCAATCGGGACAGGGGTGGTCGAACAGTACTTC. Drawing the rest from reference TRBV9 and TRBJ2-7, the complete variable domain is DSGVTQTPKHLITATGQRVTLRCSPRSGDLSVYWYQQSLDQGLQFLIQYYNGEERAKGNILERFSAQQFPDLHSELNLSSLELGDSALYFCASRPIGTGVVEQYFGPGTRLTVT.

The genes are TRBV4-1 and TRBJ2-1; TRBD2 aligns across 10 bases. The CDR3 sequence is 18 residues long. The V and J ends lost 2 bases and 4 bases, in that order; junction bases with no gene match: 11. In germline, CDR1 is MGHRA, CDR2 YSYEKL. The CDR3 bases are TGCGCCAGCAGCCAATTTCTAGCGGGAGATTCAAGGTACAATGAGCAGTTCTTC. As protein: CASSQFLAGDSRYNEQFF.

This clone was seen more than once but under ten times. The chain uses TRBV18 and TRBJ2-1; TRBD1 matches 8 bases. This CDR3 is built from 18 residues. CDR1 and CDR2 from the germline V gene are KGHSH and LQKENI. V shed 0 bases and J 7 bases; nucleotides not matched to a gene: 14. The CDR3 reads CASSPPNAGTGGGNEQFF. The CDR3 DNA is TGTGCCAGCTCACCACCGAACGCGGGAACAGGGGGTGGGAATGAGCAGTTCTTC. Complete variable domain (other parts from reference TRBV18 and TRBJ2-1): NAGVMQNPRHLVRRRGQEARLRCSPMKGHSHVYWYRQLPEEGLKFMVYLQKENIIDESGMPKERFSAEFPKEGPSILRIQQVVRGDSAAYFCASSPPNAGTGGGNEQFFGPGTRLTVL.

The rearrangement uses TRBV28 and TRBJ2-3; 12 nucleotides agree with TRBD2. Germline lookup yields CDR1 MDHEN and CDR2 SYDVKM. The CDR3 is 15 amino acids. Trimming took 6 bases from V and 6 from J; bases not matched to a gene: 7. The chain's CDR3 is CASSPSGRGADTQYF. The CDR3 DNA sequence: TGTGCCAGCAGCCCTAGCGGGAGGGGAGCCGATACGCAGTATTTT. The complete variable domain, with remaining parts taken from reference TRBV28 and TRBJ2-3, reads DVKVTQSSRYLVKRTGEKVFLECVQDMDHENMFWYRQDPGLGLRLIYFSYDVKMKEKGDIPEGYSVSREKKERFSLILESASTNQTSMYLCASSPSGRGADTQYFGPGTRLTVL.

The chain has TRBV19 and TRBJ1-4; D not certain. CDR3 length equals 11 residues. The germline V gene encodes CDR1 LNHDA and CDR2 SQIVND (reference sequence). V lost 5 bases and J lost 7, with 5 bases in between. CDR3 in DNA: TGTGCCAGTAGTGCTAGTGAAAAACTGTTTTTT. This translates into CASSASEKLFF.

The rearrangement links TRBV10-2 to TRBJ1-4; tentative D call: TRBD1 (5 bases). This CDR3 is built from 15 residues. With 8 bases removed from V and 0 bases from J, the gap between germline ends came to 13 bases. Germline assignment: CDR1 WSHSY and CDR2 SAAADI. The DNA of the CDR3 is TGCGCCAGCCGGACCGGGGGGACAACTAATGAAAAACTGTTTTTT. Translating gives CASRTGGTTNEKLFF.

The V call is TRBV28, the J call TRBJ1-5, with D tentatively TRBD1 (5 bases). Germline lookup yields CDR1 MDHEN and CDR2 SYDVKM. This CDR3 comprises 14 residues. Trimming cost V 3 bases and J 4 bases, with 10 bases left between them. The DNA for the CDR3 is TGTGCCAGCAGTTTTTTGGGGGGGAATCAGCCCCAGCATTTT. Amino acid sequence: CASSFLGGNQPQHF.

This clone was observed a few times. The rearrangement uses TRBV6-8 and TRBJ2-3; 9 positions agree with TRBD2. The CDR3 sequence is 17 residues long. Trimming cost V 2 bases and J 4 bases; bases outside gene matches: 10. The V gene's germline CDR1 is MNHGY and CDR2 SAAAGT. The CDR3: CASSYLHGGRAADTQYF. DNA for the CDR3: TGTGCCAGCAGTTACCTTCATGGCGGGAGGGCCGCAGATACGCAGTATTTT.

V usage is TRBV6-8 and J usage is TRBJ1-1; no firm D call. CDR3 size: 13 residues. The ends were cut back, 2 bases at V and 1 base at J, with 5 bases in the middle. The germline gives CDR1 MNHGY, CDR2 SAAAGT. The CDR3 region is CASSYGKNTEAFF. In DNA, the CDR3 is TGTGCCAGCAGTTACGGCAAGAACACTGAAGCTTTCTTT.

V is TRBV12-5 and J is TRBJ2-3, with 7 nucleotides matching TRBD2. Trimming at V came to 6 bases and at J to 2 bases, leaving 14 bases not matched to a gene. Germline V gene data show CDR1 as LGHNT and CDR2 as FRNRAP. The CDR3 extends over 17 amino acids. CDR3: CASGRATQKRDTDTQYF. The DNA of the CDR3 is TGTGCTAGTGGCCGCGCCACCCAAAAGCGGGACACAGATACGCAGTATTTT.

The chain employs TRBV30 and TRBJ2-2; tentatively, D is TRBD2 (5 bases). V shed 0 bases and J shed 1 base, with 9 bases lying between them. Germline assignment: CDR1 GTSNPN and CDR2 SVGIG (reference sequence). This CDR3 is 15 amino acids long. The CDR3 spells CAWSVMAGNTGELFF. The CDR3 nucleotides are TGTGCCTGGAGTGTAATGGCGGGGAACACCGGGGAGCTGTTTTTT.

Written as DNA, the CDR3 is TGTGCCAGTAGACTGGACAGGGGGGCAGGCAATCAGCCCCAGCATTTT. Its translation is CASRLDRGAGNQPQHF. This rearrangement joins TRBV19 to TRBJ1-5; TRBD1 aligns across 10 bases. The CDR3 sequence is 16 residues long. Looked up from germline, CDR1 is LNHDA and CDR2 is SQIVND (reference sequence). V shed 6 bases, J shed 2 bases, and the junction held 7 bases outside the gene matches.